This T cell receptor beta chain was sequenced during a study of T cells in tuberculosis. About the research overall: In South Africa, adults with active tuberculosis were compared with IGRA-negative and latently infected IGRA-positive adolescents. Study-wide results and limits: Selection depended on which cryopreserved specimens were available. Active tuberculosis patients had shorter CDR3-alpha; the beta difference was nonsignificant.

Active tuberculosis patients were new diagnoses, HIV-seronegative, South African, and aged 18 years or older. On this clone: Antigen: not known.

Profiled with immunoSEQ multiplex PCR; TCRdb holds only in-frame clones, not every one. The table records some 10,000 clones, around 94% of them present only once. V gave up 0 bases and J gave up 6 bases, with 10 bases separating them. The germline V gene encodes CDR1 SGHTS and CDR2 YDEGEE. The CDR3 contains 13 residues. The receptor was derived from an adult with tuberculosis. The rearrangement links TRBV5-8 to TRBJ2-7, with TRBD2 as a possible D gene (7 bases). Material: PBMCs. CDR3 bases: TGTGCCAGCAGCTTGGCGGGGGGCCCCGAGCAGTACTTC. Translating it yields CASSLAGGPEQYF. The full variable domain, completed using reference TRBV5-8 and TRBJ2-7, is EAGVTQSPTHLIKTRGQQATLRCSPISGHTSVYWYQQALGLGLQFLLWYDEGEERNRGNFPPRFSGRQFPNYSSELNVNALELEDSALYLCASSLAGGPEQYFGPGTRLTVT.